The 23 T cell receptor beta chains presented below share a single source sample, sequenced in a study of post-analysis software for immune sequencing data. The antigens of these receptors remain unknown. The TCR beta cDNA libraries carried unique molecular identifiers. TCRdb recomputed calls from the PCR reads with MiXCR, one row per CDR3 protein. The table has a few hundred thousand distinct CDR3 sequences, roughly a third seen once. Broader study findings: In patients, TRBV5-6, TRBV5-1 and TRBV20-1 belonged to four or five TRBV segments found more frequently than in controls.

What was sequenced was blood. These TCRs come from a girl aged 10 to 17 with multiple sclerosis.

This clonotype was recorded at least ten times. V and J are TRBV10-3 and TRBJ2-6; perhaps TRBD1 as D (5 bases). This CDR3 contains 14 residues. V was trimmed by 8 bases and J by 4 bases, leaving 12 bases between them. Germline V gene sequence: CDR1 ENHRY, CDR2 SYGVKD. The CDR3 DNA reads as TGTGCCATCCATGCGGCAGGGGGGGCCAACGTCCTGACTTTC. Protein sequence: CAIHAAGGANVLTF.

The V and J genes are TRBV4-1 and TRBJ2-4; 10 bases are a match to TRBD2. The CDR3 covers 20 residues. Germline values: CDR1 MGHRA, CDR2 YSYEKL. After removal of 1 base from V and 0 bases from J, the junction contained 12 bases not matched to a gene. Here the CDR3 reads CASSQVRLAGPRIAKNIQYF. The CDR3 DNA follows: TGCGCCAGCAGCCAAGTCAGACTAGCGGGCCCCAGAATAGCCAAAAACATTCAGTACTTC.

With respect to this clonotype: This clone may be a read error of a much larger clone one base away. The chain combines TRBV6-4 with TRBJ2-1; either TRBD1 or TRBD2 may fit D (6 bases each). Germline values: CDR1 MRHNA, CDR2 SNTAGT. Deletions cut 5 bases from V and 6 bases from J, with 17 bases between. The CDR3 runs to 15 residues. The CDR3 region is CASSSKGGMSNEQFF. CDR3 bases: TGTGCCAGCAGTTCTAAAGGGGGGATGAGCAATGAGCAGTTCTTC.

The chain recombines TRBV14 with TRBJ2-1, with D perhaps matching TRBD2 (6 bases). Germline V gene data show CDR1 as SGHDN and CDR2 as FVKESK. The CDR3 is 16 amino acids. Between the trimmed V and J ends, which lost 4 bases and 1 base, there was a span of 14 bases. This CDR3 is CASSPYGGVSYNEQFF. The DNA for the CDR3 is TGTGCCAGCAGCCCCTATGGAGGGGTTTCCTACAATGAGCAGTTCTTC.

In regard to this clonotype: Since a much larger clone is just one base distant, this may be a read error. V and J are TRBV15 and TRBJ2-1; 9 positions agree with TRBD2. CDR1 is LNHNV and CDR2 is YYDKDF in the germline V gene (reference sequence). The V gene end was trimmed by 0 bases and the J gene end by 9 bases; junction bases not matched to a gene: 9. This CDR3 has 16 amino acids. CDR3 protein: CATSREVVAGDSEQFF. CDR3 nucleotides: TGTGCCACCAGCAGAGAGGTGGTAGCGGGAGACAGTGAGCAGTTCTTC.

V usage is TRBV6-6 and J usage is TRBJ1-5, with unresolved D. CDR1 and CDR2 from the germline V gene are MNHNY and SVGAGI (reference sequence). V was shortened by 7 bases and J by 5 bases, with 12 bases between the two germline ends. The CDR3 has 13 residues. The chain's CDR3 is CASTQRPDQPQHF. Here the CDR3 DNA reads TGTGCCAGCACGCAACGCCCAGATCAGCCCCAGCATTTT.

This chain uses TRBV27 with TRBJ2-6, with D perhaps TRBD1 or TRBD2 (5 bases each). CDR3 length: 18 amino acids. Trimming left V 9 bases short and J 1 base short, with 22 bases between. The germline gives CDR1 MNHEY, CDR2 SMNVEV (reference sequence). In nucleotides, the CDR3 is TGTGCCAGTTCGTACCGGGGCAGTCTTAATTCTGGGGCCAACGTCCTGACTTTC. Translated: CASSYRGSLNSGANVLTF.

This chain links TRBV3-1 with TRBJ1-1, with D possibly matching TRBD1 (6 bases). CDR1 is LGHDT and CDR2 is YNNKEL in the germline V gene (reference sequence). Trimming stripped 3 bases from V and 2 bases from J, with 10 bases between. The CDR3 runs 14 residues. This CDR3 reads CASSHSQGNTEAFF. In DNA, the CDR3 is TGTGCCAGCAGCCACTCACAGGGAAACACTGAAGCTTTCTTT.

J is TRBJ1-3 and V is TRBV30; D gene uncertain. The V and J ends lost 3 bases and 0 bases respectively, with 6 bases between them. The CDR3 contains 13 residues. CDR1 GTSNPN and CDR2 SVGIG come from the germline V gene (reference sequence). The CDR3 nucleotides read TGTGCCTGGAGGGGATACTCTGGAAACACCATATATTTT. It is translated as CAWRGYSGNTIYF.

Ten or more counts support this clonotype. This chain joins TRBV10-2 and TRBJ2-3; 8 positions agree with TRBD1. V trimming: 3 bases; J trimming: 3 bases; junction bases outside the gene matches: 5. CDR3 size: 15 residues. Per the germline V gene, CDR1 is WSHSY and CDR2 is SAAADI. As DNA, the CDR3 is TGCGCCAGCAGTGAACAGGGGGGTTTAACAGATACGCAGTATTTT. Translation: CASSEQGGLTDTQYF.

Many counts were recorded for this clonotype. The chain carries TRBV3-1 and TRBJ2-1; 7 nucleotides agree with TRBD2. The CDR3 spans 16 residues. Germline CDR1 LGHDT, CDR2 YNNKEL (reference sequence). Trimming removed 4 bases from V and 2 bases from J; junction bases left unmatched: 8. The CDR3 nucleotides are TGTGCCAGCAGCCGTCCCACTAGCGACCCCTACAATGAGCAGTTCTTC. It is translated as CASSRPTSDPYNEQFF.

On this clonotype itself: One junction end does not reproduce the germline sequence, and a read error may be involved. The V gene is TRBV7-2, the J gene TRBJ2-3; the D gene is possibly TRBD1 (5 bases). The germline gives CDR1 SGHTA, CDR2 FQGNSA. The CDR3 spans 15 residues. The CDR3: CASNLFPGRGGTQYF. Written as DNA, the CDR3 is TGTGCCAGCAACTTATTCCCAGGGCGAGGTGGTACGCAGTATTTT.

At least ten counts were recorded for this clonotype. V and J are TRBV3-1 and TRBJ1-6; D is ambiguous. Germline V lookup: CDR1 LGHDT, CDR2 YNNKEL (reference sequence). The CDR3 loop spans 14 amino acids. V was clipped by 4 bases and J by 4 bases, with 8 bases between them. The CDR3 nucleotides read TGTGCCAGCAGCCTGGGCGCTTATAATTCACCCCTCCACTTT. Protein product: CASSLGAYNSPLHF.

J is TRBJ2-5 and V is TRBV6-2 or TRBV6-3, with TRBD2 identical over 14 bases. With V trimmed by 2 bases and J by 4 bases, 3 bases remained unmatched. This CDR3 contains 16 residues. CDR1 MNHEY and CDR2 SVGEGT come from the germline V gene. For the CDR3, the DNA is TGTGCCAGCAGTTACCCCGGACTAGCGGGAGGAGAGACCCAGTACTTC. It encodes CASSYPGLAGGETQYF.

This clonotype was counted at least ten times. This chain joins TRBV7-8 and TRBJ1-2; 9 bases are a match to TRBD1. Germline trimming cut 4 bases from V and 4 bases from J; bases unmatched to any gene: 10. Germline V gene lookup returns CDR1 SGHVS and CDR2 FQNEAQ. This CDR3 spans 16 amino acids. The CDR3 protein is CASSSGQGLDLYGYTF. The CDR3, as DNA: TGTGCCAGCAGCTCCGGACAGGGGTTAGACCTCTATGGCTACACCTTC. The variable domain in full, with the rest retrieved from reference TRBV7-8 and TRBJ1-2, is GAGVSQSPRYKVAKRGQDVALRCDPISGHVSLFWYQQALGQGPEFLTYFQNEAQLDKSGLPSDRFFAERPEGSVSTLKIQRTQQEDSAVYLCASSSGQGLDLYGYTFGSGTRLTVV.

Concerning this clonotype itself: Possible read error: a much larger clone is one base away. The chain has TRBV9 and TRBJ1-1, with 8 bases matching TRBD1. This CDR3 contains 17 residues. Germline V gene data show CDR1 as SGDLS and CDR2 as YYNGEE. In DNA form, the CDR3 reads TGTGTCAGCAGCGTAGTGAGACAGGGGAGGGAGAACACTGAAGCTTTCTTT. It yields the protein CVSSVVRQGRENTEAFF. The whole variable domain, filled in from reference TRBV9 and TRBJ1-1, reads DSGVTQTPKHLITATGQRVTLRCSPRSGDLSVYWYQQSLDQGLQFLIQYYNGEERAKGNILERFSAQQFPDLHSELNLSSLELGDSALYFCVSSVVRQGRENTEAFFGQGTRLTVV.

In this sample, this clonotype turned up many times. The chain is built from TRBV7-2 and TRBJ1-2, with D perhaps matching TRBD1 (6 bases). The V gene's germline CDR1 is SGHTA and CDR2 FQGNSA. Trimming pared 4 bases from V and 3 bases from J, leaving 9 bases between. The CDR3 sequence is 13 residues long. CDR3 loop: CASSSRTDYGYTF. CDR3 sequence (DNA): TGTGCCAGCAGCTCCCGGACAGACTATGGCTACACCTTC.

With regard to this clonotype: One base away lies a much larger clone, so this may be a sequencing read error. This likely comes from a read error, as the CDR3 has no conserved phenylalanine or tryptophan at its end. The chain couples TRBV24-1 to TRBJ1-1; 8 positions agree with TRBD1. CDR1 and CDR2 (germline): KGHDR, SFDVKD. The ends lost 4 bases at V and 7 bases at J; junction bases unmatched: 7. The CDR3 length is 14 residues. CDR3 nucleotide sequence: TGTGCCACCAGTGAGCCGGGTGACAGGGGTGAAGCTTTCTGT. This sequence encodes CATSEPGDRGEAFC.

This clonotype showed up many times. The rearrangement joins TRBV5-1 to TRBJ1-5; 8 bases are a match to TRBD1. Germline V gene sequence: CDR1 SGHRS, CDR2 YFSETQ. The CDR3 covers 17 residues. The ends lost 4 bases at V and 3 bases at J; junction bases unmatched: 12. The CDR3 region has the DNA TGCGCCAGCAGCCCAACCCCGACAGGGGTAATCAATCAGCCCCAGCATTTT. Protein: CASSPTPTGVINQPQHF.

CDR3 amino acids: CASSYSRLAGETGDTQYF. For the CDR3, the DNA is TGTGCCAGCAGTTACTCGAGACTAGCGGGAGAAACGGGAGATACGCAGTATTTT. This chain links TRBV6-5 with TRBJ2-3; 12 bases are shared with TRBD2. This CDR3 has 18 residues. CDR1 is MNHEY and CDR2 is SVGAGI in the germline V gene. V shed 0 bases, J shed 5 bases, and the junction held 9 bases outside the gene matches.

Details on this clonotype: A much larger clone sits a single nucleotide away, making a read error possible. V and J are TRBV14 and TRBJ2-5; 7 bases line up with TRBD2. The ends lost 4 bases at V and 7 bases at J; junction bases unmatched: 9. CDR3 length: 14 residues. Germline values: CDR1 SGHDN, CDR2 FVKESK. The CDR3 nucleotides are TGTGCCAGCAGCCCCCGGACTAGATCGGGGACCCAGTACTTC. Protein product: CASSPRTRSGTQYF.

The V gene is TRBV6-5, the J gene TRBJ1-1; D gene unclear. Trimming shortened V by 10 bases and J by 1 base, and 10 bases separated the two germline ends. The germline V gene encodes CDR1 MNHEY and CDR2 SVGAGI. This CDR3 is 12 amino acids long. This chain's CDR3 is CATLTGNTEAFF. CDR3 bases: TGTGCCACCCTGACGGGGAACACTGAAGCTTTCTTT.

This clonotype appeared many times. The V gene is TRBV5-1, the J gene TRBJ2-1, with unresolved D. With 3 bases removed from V and 5 bases from J, the gap between germline ends came to 15 bases. The germline V gene encodes CDR1 SGHRS and CDR2 YFSETQ. CDR3 length equals 15 residues. The CDR3 protein is CASSSVLDPNNEQFF. The CDR3 DNA is TGCGCCAGCAGCTCAGTTTTGGACCCAAACAATGAGCAGTTCTTC.